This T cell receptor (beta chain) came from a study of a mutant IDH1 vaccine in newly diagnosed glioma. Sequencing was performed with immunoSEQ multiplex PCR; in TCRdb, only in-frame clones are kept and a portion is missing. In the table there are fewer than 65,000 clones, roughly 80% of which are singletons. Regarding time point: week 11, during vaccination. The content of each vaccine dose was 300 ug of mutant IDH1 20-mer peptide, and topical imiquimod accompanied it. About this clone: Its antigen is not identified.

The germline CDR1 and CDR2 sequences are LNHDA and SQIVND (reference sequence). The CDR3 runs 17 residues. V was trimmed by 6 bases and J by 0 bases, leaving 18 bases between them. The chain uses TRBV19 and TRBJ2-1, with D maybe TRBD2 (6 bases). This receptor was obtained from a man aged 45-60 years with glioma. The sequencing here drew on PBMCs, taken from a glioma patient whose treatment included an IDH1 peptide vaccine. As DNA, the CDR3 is TGTGCCAGTAGCGGGACTCCAACCTTAAGCTCCTACAATGAGCAGTTCTTC. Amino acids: CASSGTPTLSSYNEQFF.